The source of this T cell receptor beta chain is a study of T cell responses to AZD1222 COVID-19 vaccine. Overall study findings and caveats: Donor demographics were predominantly white British with a female majority; clonal diversity may be underestimated.

The CDR3 sequence is 14 residues long. With 3 bases removed from V and 4 bases from J, the gap between germline ends came to 12 bases. CDR1 LNHDA and CDR2 SQIVND come from the germline V gene (reference sequence). On this clone itself: Antigen specificity is unknown.

The data were produced by immunoSEQ multiplex PCR, yet TCRdb's version contains in-frame clones alone and is incomplete. The data show approximately 67,000 clones, around 82% seen once. This material consisted of peripheral blood, taken 28 days after the second AZD1222 dose. The sequence was collected from an adult who received the AZD1222 COVID-19 vaccine. The rearrangement uses TRBV19 and TRBJ1-2; TRBD1 might be the D (6 bases). CDR3 residues: CASSIPRTAYGYTF. In DNA form, the CDR3 reads TGTGCCAGTAGTATCCCAAGGACAGCCTATGGCTACACCTTC.